This TCR beta chain is drawn from a study of blood T cell repertoires in COVID-19. Turning to the study itself: In each case, the material was cDNA or gDNA derived from T cells, B-cell-depleted T cells, or PBMCs.

Original data processing: Cell counts per sample came from amplifying reference gene primers. Libraries were prepared by immunoSEQ multiplex PCR; TCRdb keeps only in-frame clonotypes and omits some of them. V and J calls and clone size are copied from that table; D and trimming were computed from the DNA. The sample holds about 140,000 clones; 84% are singletons and the top ten take about 5.5%. This CDR3 is 16 amino acids long. The germline CDR1 and CDR2 sequences are SGHRS and YFSETQ. Trimming took 0 bases from V and 0 from J, leaving 12 bases between them. Participants had their cohort set by participant-reported clinical history.

The rearrangement uses TRBV5-1 and TRBJ1-2; D is possibly TRBD1 (5 bases). Sequenced material: PBMCs or T cells enriched from blood (not recorded which). This clonotype originated in a man aged 40-55 years with acute COVID-19. The CDR3 spells CASSLAFDRANYGYTF. The CDR3 DNA follows: TGCGCCAGCAGCTTGGCCTTTGACAGAGCTAACTATGGCTACACCTTC.